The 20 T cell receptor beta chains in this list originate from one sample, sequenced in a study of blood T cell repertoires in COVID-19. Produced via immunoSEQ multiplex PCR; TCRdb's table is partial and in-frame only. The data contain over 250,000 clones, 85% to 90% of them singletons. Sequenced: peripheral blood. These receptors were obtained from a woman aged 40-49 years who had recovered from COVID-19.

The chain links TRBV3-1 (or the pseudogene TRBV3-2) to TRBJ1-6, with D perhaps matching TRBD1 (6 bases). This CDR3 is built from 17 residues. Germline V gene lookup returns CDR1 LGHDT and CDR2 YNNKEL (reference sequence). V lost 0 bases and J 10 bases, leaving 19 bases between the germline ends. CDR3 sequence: CASSQDAGGAPRSPLHF. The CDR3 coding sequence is TGTGCCAGCAGCCAAGATGCGGGGGGGGCCCCCAGGTCACCCCTCCACTTT.

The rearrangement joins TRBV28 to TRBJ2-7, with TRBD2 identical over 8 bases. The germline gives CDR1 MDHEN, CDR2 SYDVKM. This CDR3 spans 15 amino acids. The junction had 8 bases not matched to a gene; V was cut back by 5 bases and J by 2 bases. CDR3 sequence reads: CASSQPTSAAYEQYF. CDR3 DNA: TGTGCCAGCAGTCAACCGACTAGCGCAGCCTACGAGCAGTACTTC.

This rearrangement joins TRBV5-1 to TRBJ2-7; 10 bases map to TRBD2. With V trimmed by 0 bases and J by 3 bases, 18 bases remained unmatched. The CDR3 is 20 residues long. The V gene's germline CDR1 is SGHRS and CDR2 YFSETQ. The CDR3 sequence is CASSLGGGDLAGVRVYEQYF. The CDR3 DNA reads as TGCGCCAGCAGCTTGGGGGGAGGGGACCTAGCGGGAGTCAGGGTCTACGAGCAGTACTTC.

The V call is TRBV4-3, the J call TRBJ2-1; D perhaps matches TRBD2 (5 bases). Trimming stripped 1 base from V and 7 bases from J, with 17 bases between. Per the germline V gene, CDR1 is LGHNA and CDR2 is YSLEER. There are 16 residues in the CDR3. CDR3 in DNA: TGCGCCAGCAGCCAAGCCCTCGGGGATAGCCGTAATGAGCAGTTCTTC. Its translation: CASSQALGDSRNEQFF.

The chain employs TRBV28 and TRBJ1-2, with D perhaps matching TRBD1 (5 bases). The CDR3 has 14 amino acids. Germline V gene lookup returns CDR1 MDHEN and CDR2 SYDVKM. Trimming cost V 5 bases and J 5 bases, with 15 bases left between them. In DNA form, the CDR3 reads TGTGCCAGCAGTCCCAACCCCGGGGGTTATGGCTACACCTTC. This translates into CASSPNPGGYGYTF.

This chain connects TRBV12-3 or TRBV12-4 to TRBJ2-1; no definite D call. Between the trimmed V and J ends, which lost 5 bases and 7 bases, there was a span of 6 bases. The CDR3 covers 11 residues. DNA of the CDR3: TGTGCCAGCAGTCCACAGAATGAGCAGTTCTTC. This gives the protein CASSPQNEQFF.

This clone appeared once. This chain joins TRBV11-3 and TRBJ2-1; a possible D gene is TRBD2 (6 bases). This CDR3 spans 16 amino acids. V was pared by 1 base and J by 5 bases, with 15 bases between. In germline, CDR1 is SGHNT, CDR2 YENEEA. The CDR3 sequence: CASSLGVAGPDNEQFF. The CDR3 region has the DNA TGTGCCAGCAGCTTAGGGGTGGCGGGGCCCGACAATGAGCAGTTCTTC.

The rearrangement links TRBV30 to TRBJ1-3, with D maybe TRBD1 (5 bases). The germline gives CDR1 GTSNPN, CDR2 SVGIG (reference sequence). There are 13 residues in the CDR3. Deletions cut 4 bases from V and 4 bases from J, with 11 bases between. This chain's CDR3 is CAWTWGLGNTIYF. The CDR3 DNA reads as TGTGCCTGGACCTGGGGCTTGGGAAACACCATATATTTT.

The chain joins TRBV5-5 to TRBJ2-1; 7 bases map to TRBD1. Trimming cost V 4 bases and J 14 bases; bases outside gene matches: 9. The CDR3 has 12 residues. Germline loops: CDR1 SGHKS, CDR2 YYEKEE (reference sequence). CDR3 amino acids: CASSPKAGTEFF. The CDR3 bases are TGTGCCAGCAGCCCCAAAGCCGGGACAGAGTTCTTC.

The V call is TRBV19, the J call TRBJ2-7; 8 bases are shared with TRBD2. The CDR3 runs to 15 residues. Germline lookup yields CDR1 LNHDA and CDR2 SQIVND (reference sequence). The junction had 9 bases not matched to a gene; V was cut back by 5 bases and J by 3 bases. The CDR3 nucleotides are TGTGCCAGTAGTGCCTCCGGGACTAGGGGCTACGAGCAGTACTTC. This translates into CASSASGTRGYEQYF.

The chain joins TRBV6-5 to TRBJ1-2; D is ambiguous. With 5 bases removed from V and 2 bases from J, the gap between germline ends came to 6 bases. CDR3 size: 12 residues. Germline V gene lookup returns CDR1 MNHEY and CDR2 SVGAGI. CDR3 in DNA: TGTGCCAGCAGTCCTAGGAACTATGGCTACACCTTC. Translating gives CASSPRNYGYTF.

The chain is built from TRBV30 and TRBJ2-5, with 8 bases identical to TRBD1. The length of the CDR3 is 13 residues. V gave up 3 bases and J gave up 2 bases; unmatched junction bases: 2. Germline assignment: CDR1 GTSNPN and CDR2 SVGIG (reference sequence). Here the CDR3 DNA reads TGTGCCTGGAGCCGACAGGGGCAAGAGACCCAGTACTTC. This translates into CAWSRQGQETQYF.

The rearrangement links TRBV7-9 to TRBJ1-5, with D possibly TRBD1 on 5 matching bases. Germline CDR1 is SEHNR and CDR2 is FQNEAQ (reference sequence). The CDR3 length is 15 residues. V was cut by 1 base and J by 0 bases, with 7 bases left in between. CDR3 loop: CASSLEGYSNQPQHF. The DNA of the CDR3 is TGTGCCAGCAGCTTAGAGGGGTATAGCAATCAGCCCCAGCATTTT.

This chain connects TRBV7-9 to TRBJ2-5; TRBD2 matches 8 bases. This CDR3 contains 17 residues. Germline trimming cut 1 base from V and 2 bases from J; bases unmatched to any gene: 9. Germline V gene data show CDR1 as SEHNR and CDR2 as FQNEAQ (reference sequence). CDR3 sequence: CASSLVSGIWNQETQYF. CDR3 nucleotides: TGTGCCAGCAGCTTAGTTAGCGGGATATGGAATCAAGAGACCCAGTACTTC.

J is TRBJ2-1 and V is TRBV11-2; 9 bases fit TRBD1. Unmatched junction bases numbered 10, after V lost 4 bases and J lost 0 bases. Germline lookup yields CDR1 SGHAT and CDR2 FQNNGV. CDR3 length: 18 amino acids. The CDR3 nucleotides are TGTGCCAGCAGCTCGGGACAGGGCCTACCGAGCTCCTACAATGAGCAGTTCTTC. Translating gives CASSSGQGLPSSYNEQFF.

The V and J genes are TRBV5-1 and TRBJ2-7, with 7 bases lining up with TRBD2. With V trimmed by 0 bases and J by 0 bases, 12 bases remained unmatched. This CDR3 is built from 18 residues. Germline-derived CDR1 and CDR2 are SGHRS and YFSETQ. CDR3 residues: CASSLGPPGGSHSYEQYF. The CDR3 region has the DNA TGCGCCAGCAGCTTGGGGCCCCCGGGCGGGAGCCACTCCTACGAGCAGTACTTC.

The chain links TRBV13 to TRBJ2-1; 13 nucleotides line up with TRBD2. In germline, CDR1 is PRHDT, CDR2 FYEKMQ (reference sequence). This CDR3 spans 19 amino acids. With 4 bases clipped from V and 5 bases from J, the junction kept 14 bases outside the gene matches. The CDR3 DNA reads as TGTGCCAGCAGCTCAGTGGGGACTAGCGGGGAAGGGGAGCACAATGAGCAGTTCTTC. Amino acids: CASSSVGTSGEGEHNEQFF.

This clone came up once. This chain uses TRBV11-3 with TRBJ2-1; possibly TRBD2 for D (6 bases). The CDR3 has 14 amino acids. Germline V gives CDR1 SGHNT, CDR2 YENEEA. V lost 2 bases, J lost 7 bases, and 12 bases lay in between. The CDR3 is CASSLNWGVNEQFF. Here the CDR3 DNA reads TGTGCCAGCAGCTTAAACTGGGGGGTGAATGAGCAGTTCTTC.

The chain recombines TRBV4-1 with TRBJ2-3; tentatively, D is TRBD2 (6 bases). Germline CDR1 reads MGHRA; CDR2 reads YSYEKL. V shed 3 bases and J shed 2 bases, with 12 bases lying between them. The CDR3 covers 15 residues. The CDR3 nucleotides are TGCGCCAGCAGCCACAAGACGGGGGACACAGATACGCAGTATTTT. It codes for CASSHKTGDTDTQYF.

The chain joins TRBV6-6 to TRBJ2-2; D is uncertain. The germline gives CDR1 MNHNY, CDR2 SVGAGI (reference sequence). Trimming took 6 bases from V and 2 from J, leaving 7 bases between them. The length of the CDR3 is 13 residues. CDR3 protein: CASRAPNTGELFF. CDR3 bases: TGTGCCAGCAGGGCCCCCAACACCGGGGAGCTGTTTTTT.